This T cell receptor beta chain derives from a study of spatial heterogeneity in lung cancer. Overall study context: Raw sequencing reads included, on average, more than ten appearances of each unique TCR and UMI combination.

Time point: sample taken at primary tumor resection. Whole RNA came from tumor, nontumor lung or frozen PBMC and was sequenced without being sorted. There were 65 or so donors, all of them untreated patients with early-stage non-small cell lung cancer. In its sample, this clonotype was seen many times. Antigen specificity is unknown. Study conclusions and caveats: Blood contained ubiquitous expanded tumor TCRs more at resection than at follow-up.

A unique molecular identifier was carried by every single TCR cDNA molecule. Each CDR3 protein gets one entry after TCRdb re-called the 5' RACE reads with MiXCR. This sample carries some 25,000 distinct CDR3 sequences, around 4.7% of them seen once, and the ten largest clones take roughly 5%. Germline lookup yields CDR1 SGHVS and CDR2 FQNEAQ. This CDR3 is 15 amino acids long. The V end was cut by 7 bases, the J end by 4 bases, with 18 bases between. This receptor was taken from a male donor with early-stage non-small cell lung cancer. The sequenced sample was PBMCs, obtained at surgery. The V gene is TRBV7-8, the J gene TRBJ2-3; TRBD2 is a possible D gene (5 bases). The CDR3 protein is CASTRRELGADTQYF. The DNA for the CDR3 is TGTGCCAGCACGAGGAGAGAACTCGGGGCAGATACGCAGTATTTT.